This T cell receptor (beta chain) came from a study of cytomegalovirus exposure and HLA in healthy donors. A word on this clone: Its target is unknown.

Study conclusions and caveats: The finding came from a later analysis; first-cohort TCR clusters tended to co-occur in the 110 or so validation repertoires. It was fewer than 200 TCR beta chains that were listed as cytomegalovirus-associated. Most TCR sequences showed up rarely, but some public TCRs showed up in many donors.

V lost 5 bases and J lost 0, with 14 bases in between. The CDR3 sequence is 15 residues long. Germline V CDR1 and CDR2: KGHSH, LQKENI. TCRdb's copy holds only in-frame clones and misses some; the assay was immunoSEQ multiplex PCR. The data contain hundreds of thousands of clones, about 86% of them singletons. The sample taken for sequencing was PBMCs. V is TRBV18 and J is TRBJ2-7; possible D gene TRBD2, 6 bases. This receptor was identified in a man between 18 and 35 years old in good health and CMV-seronegative. CDR3 loop: CASSGDVGGSYEQYF. CDR3 coding DNA: TGTGCCAGCTCAGGAGACGTCGGGGGCTCCTACGAGCAGTACTTC.